This T cell receptor beta chain derives from a study of CXCR3-negative and CXCR3-positive naive CD8 T cells. Study-wide points: Memory CD8+ cells had much lower diversity, and both naive subsets had comparably high diversity. The study found that naive CXCR3-negative and CXCR3-positive cells shared TRBV-TRBJ usage, while memory cells differed. CXCR3-positive naive cells carried more hydrophobic TRB CDR3s than CXCR3-negative ones.

CDR1 is MGHDK and CDR2 is SYGVNS in the germline V gene. CDR3 length: 14 residues. About this clonotype: Its matching antigen is unknown.

5' RACE that incorporated UMI labels was used to prepare the TRB cDNA libraries. TCRdb reprocessed the 5' RACE reads and stores each CDR3 protein as one record, lacking DNA. The table lists 140,000 to 150,000 distinct CDR3 sequences. Source material: naive CXCR3+ CD8+ T cells from blood. Stated subset: CD45RO-CCR7+CD27+CD95- naive CD8+ T cells expressing CXCR3 (TNR3+). The clonotype comes from a human donor in good health. Some clones in this sample may be carry-over from other donors' samples. This chain uses TRBV25-1 with TRBJ2-7. CDR3 amino acids: CASSEYGISYEQYF.